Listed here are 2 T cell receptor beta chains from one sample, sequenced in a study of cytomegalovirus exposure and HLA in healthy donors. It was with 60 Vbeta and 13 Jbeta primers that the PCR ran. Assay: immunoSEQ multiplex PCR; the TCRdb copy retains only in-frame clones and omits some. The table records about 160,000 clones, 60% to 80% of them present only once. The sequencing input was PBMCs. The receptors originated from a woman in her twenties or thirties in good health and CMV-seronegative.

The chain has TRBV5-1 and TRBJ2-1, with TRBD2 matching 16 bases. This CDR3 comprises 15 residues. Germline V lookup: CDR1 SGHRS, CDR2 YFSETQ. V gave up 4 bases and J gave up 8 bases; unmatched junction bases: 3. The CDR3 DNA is TGCGCCAGCAGCCTAGGGACTAGCGGGAGGGATGAGCAGTTCTTC. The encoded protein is CASSLGTSGRDEQFF.

CDR3 in amino acids: CASSLPGAMNTEAFF. The CDR3 region has the DNA TGTGCCAGCAGTTTACCAGGGGCAATGAACACTGAAGCTTTCTTT. V is TRBV28 and J is TRBJ1-1; D might be TRBD1 (6 bases). Germline lookup yields CDR1 MDHEN and CDR2 SYDVKM. This CDR3 comprises 15 residues. Trimming took 2 bases from V and 0 from J, leaving 10 bases between them. The full variable domain, completed using reference TRBV28 and TRBJ1-1, is DVKVTQSSRYLVKRTGEKVFLECVQDMDHENMFWYRQDPGLGLRLIYFSYDVKMKEKGDIPEGYSVSREKKERFSLILESASTNQTSMYLCASSLPGAMNTEAFFGQGTRLTVV.